This TCR beta chain was captured by sequencing in a study of blood T cell repertoires in COVID-19. Authors' data handling: Using reference gene primer amplification, nucleated cell counts were estimated. Clones were read by immunoSEQ multiplex PCR, and TCRdb kept only the in-frame ones, dropping some. The V and J calls and the clone size are those of that table, but D and trimming were determined from the DNA. The sample includes around 140,000 clones, more than 80% of them seen just once. Trimming took off 0 bases at V and 5 bases at J, with 13 bases between the two ends. CDR3 length equals 15 residues. The germline V gene encodes CDR1 LGHNA and CDR2 YSLEER.

The clonotype was recovered from a man between 18 and 29 years old with COVID-19, enrolled during active disease. Sequences were obtained from peripheral blood. V gene TRBV4-3 combines with J gene TRBJ1-1, with a tentative D call TRBD1 (5 bases). The CDR3 nucleotides are TGCGCCAGCAGCCAAGAAGGGGCAGGGAAAACTGAAGCTTTCTTT. Translation: CASSQEGAGKTEAFF.